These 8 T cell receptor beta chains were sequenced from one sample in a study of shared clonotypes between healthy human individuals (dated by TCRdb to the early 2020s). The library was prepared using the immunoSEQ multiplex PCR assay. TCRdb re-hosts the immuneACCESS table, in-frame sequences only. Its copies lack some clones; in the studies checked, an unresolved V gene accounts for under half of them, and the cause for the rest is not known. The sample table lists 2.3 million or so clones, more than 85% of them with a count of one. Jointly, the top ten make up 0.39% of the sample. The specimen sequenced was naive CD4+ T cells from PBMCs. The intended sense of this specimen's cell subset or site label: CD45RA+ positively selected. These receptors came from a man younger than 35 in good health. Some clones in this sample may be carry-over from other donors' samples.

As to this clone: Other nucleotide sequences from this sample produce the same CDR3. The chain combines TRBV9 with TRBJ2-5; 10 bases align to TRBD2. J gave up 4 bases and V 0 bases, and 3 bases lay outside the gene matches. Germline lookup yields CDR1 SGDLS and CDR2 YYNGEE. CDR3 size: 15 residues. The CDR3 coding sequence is TGTGCCAGCAGCGTAGGGTTAGCGGGAGGAGAGACCCAGTACTTC. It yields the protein CASSVGLAGGETQYF.

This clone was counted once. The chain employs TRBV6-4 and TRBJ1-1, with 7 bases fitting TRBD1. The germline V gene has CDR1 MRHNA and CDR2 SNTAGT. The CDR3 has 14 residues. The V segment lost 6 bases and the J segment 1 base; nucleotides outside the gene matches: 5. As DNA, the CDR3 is TGTGCCAGCAGCTTCGACAGGGAGAACACTGAAGCTTTCTTT. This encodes CASSFDRENTEAFF.

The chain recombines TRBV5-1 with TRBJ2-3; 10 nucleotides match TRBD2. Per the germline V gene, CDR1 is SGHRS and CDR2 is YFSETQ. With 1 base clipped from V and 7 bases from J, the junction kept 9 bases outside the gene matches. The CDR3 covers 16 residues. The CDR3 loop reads CASSLPSAGGYNTQYF. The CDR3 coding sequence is TGCGCCAGCAGCTTGCCCTCAGCGGGGGGGTATAATACGCAGTATTTT.

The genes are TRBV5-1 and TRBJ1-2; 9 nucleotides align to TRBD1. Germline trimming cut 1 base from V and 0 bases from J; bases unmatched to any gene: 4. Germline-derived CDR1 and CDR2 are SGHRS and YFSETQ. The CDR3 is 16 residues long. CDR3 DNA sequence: TGCGCCAGCAGCTTGACAGGGGGCGCGGCTAACTATGGCTACACCTTC. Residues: CASSLTGGAANYGYTF.

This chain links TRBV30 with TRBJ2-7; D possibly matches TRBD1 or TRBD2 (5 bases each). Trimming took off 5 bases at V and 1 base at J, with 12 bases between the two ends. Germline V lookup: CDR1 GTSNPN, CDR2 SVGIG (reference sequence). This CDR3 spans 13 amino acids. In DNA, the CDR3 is TGTGCCTGGGGGGCAGGGAGTTCCTACGAGCAGTACTTC. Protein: CAWGAGSSYEQYF.

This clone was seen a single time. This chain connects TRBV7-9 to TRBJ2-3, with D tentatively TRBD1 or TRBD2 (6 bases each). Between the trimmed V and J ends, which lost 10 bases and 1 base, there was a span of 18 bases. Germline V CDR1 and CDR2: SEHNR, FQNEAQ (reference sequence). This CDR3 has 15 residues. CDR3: CAIGSTGARTDTQYF. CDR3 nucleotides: TGTGCCATAGGGTCAACGGGGGCGCGCACAGATACGCAGTATTTT.

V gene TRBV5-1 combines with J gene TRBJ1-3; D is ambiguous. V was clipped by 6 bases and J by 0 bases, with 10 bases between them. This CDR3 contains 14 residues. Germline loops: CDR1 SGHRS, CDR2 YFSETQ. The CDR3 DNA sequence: TGCGCCAGCACTCGGGATCTCTCTGGAAACACCATATATTTT. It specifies CASTRDLSGNTIYF.

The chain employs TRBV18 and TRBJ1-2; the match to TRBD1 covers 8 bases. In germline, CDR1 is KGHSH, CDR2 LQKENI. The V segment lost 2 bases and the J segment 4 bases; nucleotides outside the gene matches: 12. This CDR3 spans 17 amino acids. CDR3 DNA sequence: TGTGCCAGCTCACCATCGTCCCAGGGGGCCGCGATCTATGGCTACACCTTC. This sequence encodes CASSPSSQGAAIYGYTF.